Listed below are T cell receptor beta chains from one sample, sequenced in a study of CD8+CD57+ T cells in acquired aplastic anemia. Via MiXCR, TCRdb re-called the reads, giving one row per CDR3 protein. Here the sample spans 150,000 to 200,000 distinct CDR3 sequences, around 66% being singletons. The sequenced sample consisted of sorted CD4+, CD8+, or CD8+CD57+ T cells (not recorded which) from PBMCs. These receptors all stem from a human donor with severe aplastic anemia or a healthy control (not recorded which). Both conserved end residues are part of each CDR3. The order of the fields is CDR3 DNA, CDR3 protein, J gene, D gene, clone size, V gene. D genes are given only for firm matches. Clone size appears in some rows only: once, few, many, or a class for an expanded clone.

TGCAGTGCTAGTTTCACCTATGGCTACACCTTC | CSASFTYGYTF | TRBJ1-2 | . | . | TRBV20-1
TGCAGCGTTCTATGGGGCGGACGCACAGATACGCAGTATTTT | CSVLWGGRTDTQYF | TRBJ2-3 | . | . | TRBV29-1
TGTGCCAGTAGTATAGCCCCGGGACAGGGATACGAGCAGTACTTC | CASSIAPGQGYEQYF | TRBJ2-7 | TRBD1 | . | TRBV19
TGTGCCACCAGTGATGGGACAGGGGTCACAGATACGCAGTATTTT | CATSDGTGVTDTQYF | TRBJ2-3 | TRBD1 | . | TRBV24-1
TGTGCCAGCACCCCTCAGGGGGCCGTAGATACGCAGTATTTT | CASTPQGAVDTQYF | TRBJ2-3 | TRBD1 | . | TRBV7-9
TGTGCCAGCGGCTGGGGACTTTGGATTTTGTCCTGTAATTCACCCCTCCACTTT | CASGWGLWILSCNSPLHF | TRBJ1-6 | . | . | TRBV7-2
TGTGCCAGCAGTGAAGTCTCCGGACTAGCGGGGGAGGAGGATACGCAGTATTTT | CASSEVSGLAGEEDTQYF | TRBJ2-3 | TRBD2 | few | TRBV25-1
TGTGCCAGCAGTGACACTCGACGGGCAACTAATGAAAAACTGTTTTTT | CASSDTRRATNEKLFF | TRBJ1-4 | . | many | TRBV6-1
TGTGCCAGCAGTTACCCGGGACGGACTTCGAATGAGCAGTTCTTC | CASSYPGRTSNEQFF | TRBJ2-1 | . | . | TRBV6-5
TGTGCCAGCAGCGTAGAGCTAGCGGGATACACAGATACGCAGTTCTTC | CASSVELAGYTDTQFF | TRBJ2-1 | TRBD2 | . | TRBV7-9
TGTGCCAGCAGCTTAGTCAGGGGAGCGGGAGGGGGAGAGACCCAGTACTTC | CASSLVRGAGGGETQYF | TRBJ2-5 | TRBD2 | . | TRBV7-2
TGTGCCATCCGGACAGGAGAGCACAATGAGCTGTTTTTT | CAIRTGEHNELFF | TRBJ2-2 | TRBD1 | . | TRBV10-3
TGTGCCAGCAGTGAATCGCGGGGGTTCCCCGACTACGAGCAGTACTTC | CASSESRGFPDYEQYF | TRBJ2-7 | TRBD2 | few | TRBV7-2
TGTGCCAGCAGTGCGGAGCGGGGGGCCGGGCGCAATGAGCAGTTCTTC | CASSAERGAGRNEQFF | TRBJ2-1 | TRBD2 | few | TRBV2
TGTGCCAGCAGCACACAGACCCCCTCCGGCGAGCAGTACTTC | CASSTQTPSGEQYF | TRBJ2-7 | . | . | TRBV9
TGCAGCGTTCAACAGAGATCTCGATCCGGCTACACCTTC | CSVQQRSRSGYTF | TRBJ1-2 | . | . | TRBV29-1
TGTGCCAGCAGCGCATTAGCGGGGGGGCCAGATACGCAGTATTTT | CASSALAGGPDTQYF | TRBJ2-3 | TRBD2 | . | TRBV9
TGCGCCAGCAGTGACCCACAGGGGCGAATCGGAAACACCGGGGAGCTGTTTTTT | CASSDPQGRIGNTGELFF | TRBJ2-2 | TRBD1 | . | TRBV10-1
TGTGCCAGCACGGCGGCCCCAAGCTCCTACAATGAGCAGTTCTTC | CASTAAPSSYNEQFF | TRBJ2-1 | . | many | TRBV6-1
TGTGCCAGTAGTATCAGGGGTGAAGCTTTCTTT | CASSIRGEAFF | TRBJ1-1 | . | . | TRBV19
TGTGCCAGCAGTTACTCACTAGCGGGCTACGAGCAGTACTTC | CASSYSLAGYEQYF | TRBJ2-7 | TRBD2 | many | TRBV6-2/TRBV6-3
TGTGCCAGCAGCCGAGGGGCGGAATTCAATTCACCCCTCCACTTT | CASSRGAEFNSPLHF | TRBJ1-6 | . | . | TRBV7-9
TGCAGTGCTTCAGACAGGGCCGCCGATCAGCCCCAGCATTTT | CSASDRAADQPQHF | TRBJ1-5 | TRBD1 | few | TRBV20-1
TGTGCCAGCAGCGCCAACAGGGAGGGTCATTCACCCCTCCACTTT | CASSANREGHSPLHF | TRBJ1-6 | . | . | TRBV5-1
TGCAGTGCTAGCAGGGGCCATGAGCAGTTCTTC | CSASRGHEQFF | TRBJ2-1 | . | . | TRBV20-1
TGTGCCAGCAGCATTCCCGGGACCACGGCTGATGAGCAGTTCTTC | CASSIPGTTADEQFF | TRBJ2-1 | . | . | TRBV9
TGTGCCAGCAGCCCCGTAACTCCTGGAAACACCATATATTTT | CASSPVTPGNTIYF | TRBJ1-3 | . | few | TRBV7-2
TGTGCCAGCAGCTCTCAGGGACTAGCGGGATTCAATGAGCAGTTCTTC | CASSSQGLAGFNEQFF | TRBJ2-1 | TRBD2 | many | TRBV7-6
TGCGCCAGCAGCGGCGGACCAACCGGGGCCCTCACTGAAGCTTTCTTT | CASSGGPTGALTEAFF | TRBJ1-1 | . | . | TRBV5-1
TGTGCCAGCAGTCTCCTTTGGGGGGACACAGATACGCAGTATTTT | CASSLLWGDTDTQYF | TRBJ2-3 | . | . | TRBV6-2/TRBV6-3
TGTGCCAGCCGGGACAGGGGAATGAATTCACCCCTCCACTTT | CASRDRGMNSPLHF | TRBJ1-6 | TRBD1 | . | TRBV19
TGTGCCAGCAGCTTAGGCTTACGGGGACTATCGAACACCGGGGAGCTGTTTTTT | CASSLGLRGLSNTGELFF | TRBJ2-2 | TRBD2 | . | TRBV7-9
TGTGCCAGTAGGGATCGGACTAGCGGGTACAATGAGCAGTTCTTC | CASRDRTSGYNEQFF | TRBJ2-1 | TRBD2 | . | TRBV19
TGTGCCAGCAGCCAAGAGATTGGGGGGGCTAACTATGGCTACACCTTC | CASSQEIGGANYGYTF | TRBJ1-2 | . | many | TRBV4-2
TGTGCCAGCAGCGTAGATGGGGGCAATCAGCCCCAGCATTTT | CASSVDGGNQPQHF | TRBJ1-5 | . | . | TRBV9
TGTGCCAGCAGCCCGACAGGGGGCTGGCACGAGCAGTACTTC | CASSPTGGWHEQYF | TRBJ2-7 | TRBD1 | . | TRBV7-3
TGTGCCAGCAGTATGGACTACGAGCAGTACTTC | CASSMDYEQYF | TRBJ2-7 | . | few | TRBV7-2
TGCAGTGCCCAGGACTCCATCGAGACCCAGTACTTC | CSAQDSIETQYF | TRBJ2-5 | . | . | TRBV20-1
TGCAGCGTGAAGAGACAGGGAATATACGAGCAGTACTTC | CSVKRQGIYEQYF | TRBJ2-7 | TRBD1 | few | TRBV29-1
TGTGCCAGCAGCCCTCTCGGGGGCGGGGGGGCAGATACGCAGTATTTT | CASSPLGGGGADTQYF | TRBJ2-3 | TRBD2 | . | TRBV6-1
TGTGCCAACACAAAACCTCCTTACGAGCAGTACTTC | CANTKPPYEQYF | TRBJ2-7 | . | . | TRBV6-1
TGTGCCAGCAGTGACGGCCGGGACAGGGGGGTAGCCAAAAACATTCAGTACTTC | CASSDGRDRGVAKNIQYF | TRBJ2-4 | TRBD1 | . | TRBV6-5
TGTGCCAGCAGCCCACTATTATCGGAGGGGGAGCTGTTTTTT | CASSPLLSEGELFF | TRBJ2-2 | . | . | TRBV7-9
TGTGCCAGCAGCTTAGGAGGACTAGCGATGACCGGGGAGCTGTTTTTT | CASSLGGLAMTGELFF | TRBJ2-2 | TRBD2 | . | TRBV7-2
TGCAGCGTCCCCTTTCCAGGGGGGCCCTATGGCTACACCTTC | CSVPFPGGPYGYTF | TRBJ1-2 | TRBD1 | many | TRBV29-1